This T cell receptor (beta chain) emerged from a study of pediatric ulcerative colitis (dated by TCRdb to between 2018 and 2021). General notes on the study: Seven or eight ulcerative colitis patients had pancolitis and two had left-sided colitis, with histology consistent with ulcerative colitis in all. From eight or nine newly diagnosed, treatment-naive pediatric ulcerative colitis patients and four non-IBD control children, paired blood and rectal samples were collected. By Pediatric Ulcerative Colitis Activity Index, a couple of patients had mild disease, four had moderate disease and three had acute severe colitis. General conclusions and limits of the study: Autologous blood-rectal clonal overlap was significantly higher in ulcerative colitis patients than in controls, suggesting increased T cell trafficking to inflamed tissue. Only a handful of individuals were included in the healthy control group, which was small. A couple of rectal CDR3 clonotypes were detected in all ulcerative colitis patients and were not detected in any of the controls. Controls, mild-moderate and acute severe colitis patients were separated by rectal repertoire features, and reduced rectal diversity due to clonal expansions was observed in acute severe colitis. Blood-derived T cells may have been included in the rectal pinch biopsies, particularly in patients with overt colitis. A couple of patients' blood samples yielded substantially fewer templates for technical reasons and were excluded from blood-rectal overlap analysis. Repertoires were derived from total lymphocyte DNA, so rare subsets such as regulatory T cells may have patterns not reflected.

Rearranged CDR3 beta regions were amplified from genomic DNA with multiplex V and J primers using the immunoSEQ TRB Survey service. To keep sequencing depth equal across samples, survey-level depth of up to 500,000 reads per sample was applied. The libraries were purified and pooled, then sequenced using Illumina technology. Per the source publication's procedure: Productive clonality, sample overlap, pairwise scatters, CDR3 beta length, V/D/J gene usage and productiveness were assessed with immunoSEQ online tools. Calculated diversity was defined as the number of unique rearrangements divided by total templates times 100, and Shannon and Simpson indices were additionally computed. Principal component analysis was performed on Z-score normalized data with the R prcomp function and the ggbiplot package. Morisita's index was used to quantify blood-rectal clonal overlap within each subject. The table comes from immuneACCESS by way of TCRdb, which keeps in-frame sequences with V and J called. Part of the clones is missing from these tables; in studies checked, under half for an unresolved V gene and the rest for unknown reasons. The V and J calls and clone size are taken from that table; D and trimming were inferred from the DNA. For this sample the table gives around 34,000 clones, of which 80% to 85% were detected only once. The ten largest clonotypes hold around 0.96% of the sample.

One to two pinch biopsies were taken from the rectum for research during colonoscopy. No immunosuppressive medication had been given to the ulcerative colitis patients before the diagnostic colonoscopy. Before DNA isolation, rectal biopsies were subjected to proteinase K digestion. The Wizard kit (Promega) was used to extract genomic DNA from both blood and intestinal samples. A word on this clone: The target of this receptor is not known. No quality values exist for individual bases; no much larger clone is one base distant.

The germline V gene (reference sequence) supplies CDR1 SEHNR and CDR2 FQNEAQ. V is reduced by 5 bases and J by 9 bases, leaving a spacing of 11 bases between them. The CDR3 spans 12 residues, from the cysteine through the phenylalanine. Of the read, only the CDR3 DNA is kept; its 36 bases are in frame from base 1. The receptor chain draws on TRBV7-9 and TRBJ2-1; no confident D gene assignment can be made. Material for sequencing was gut tissue. This TCR was sampled from a boy between 5 and 17 years old with mild ulcerative colitis. The CDR3 loop reads CASSPSLGEQFF. The nucleotide sequence reads as follows: TGTGCCAGCAGCCCGTCCCTGGGTGAGCAGTTCTTC.